This TCR beta chain was recovered during a study of blood T cell repertoires in COVID-19. Study-level information: Material from acute and convalescent COVID-19 was sourced from the United States, Italy and Spain. From T cells, B-cell-depleted T cells, or PBMCs came the material, which was cDNA or gDNA.

Study processing details: Reference gene primer amplification gave nucleated cell count estimates. TCRdb's table, derived via immunoSEQ multiplex PCR, lists solely in-frame clones and lacks some. D and trimming were read from the DNA, whereas the V and J calls and clone size are those reported in that table. The table lists around 150,000 clones, around 84% of them singletons. V was shortened by 0 bases and J by 6 bases, with 12 bases between the two germline ends. The germline CDR1 and CDR2 sequences are SGHAT and FQNNGV. CDR3 size: 15 residues. The TCR sequence derives from a human donor with acute or convalescent COVID-19. The donor label of this sample is uncertain. The V and J genes are TRBV11-2 and TRBJ1-5; possibly TRBD1 for D (5 bases). The sequenced material came from peripheral blood. DNA for the CDR3: TGTGCCAGCAGCTTAGATTTAGGGGTAGGTCAGCCCCAGCATTTT. It encodes CASSLDLGVGQPQHF.